This entry features one T cell receptor beta chain sequence. Its specific antigen is unknown. Per-base quality was not reported, and no clone a single base away is much larger than it. The data were taken from a study of blood T cell repertoires in COVID-19 (dated by TCRdb to between 2020 and 2021). Context from the whole study: The collaborator samples originated in the United States, Italy and Spain and spanned the acute and convalescent phases of COVID-19. The samples were drawn from the first 160 participants of the ongoing ImmuneRACE study and from under 1,500 subjects provided by 6 global collaborators. The repertoires were made available in a free public database intended to serve as a resource for research on the immune response to SARS-CoV-2. Where HLA class I and class II types were available, the types were taken from metadata supplied by the sample provider, not from assay-based typing. The sample metadata nearly always contained a de-identified subject ID, COVID-19 status, age in years and sex. The dataset comprised deeply sampled blood TCRbeta repertoires from subjects exposed to, actively infected with, or recovered from COVID-19. The material from the prospective study consisted of cDNA or gDNA derived from T cells, B-cell-depleted T cells, or PBMCs.

The germline V gene (reference sequence) sets CDR1 to SEHNR and CDR2 to FQNEAQ. V is pared back by 5 bases and J by 4 bases, with 12 bases lying between the germline termini. Including cysteine and phenylalanine, the CDR3 has 14 amino acids. The read is trimmed to its CDR3 DNA, 42 bases read in frame from base 1. TCRbeta CDR3 regions were amplified from genomic DNA using the immunoSEQ Assay, a bias-controlled multiplex PCR. Processing in the source paper ran as follows. The number of nucleated cells in each sample was estimated by amplification of reference gene primers within the assay. To quantify the absolute abundance of each unique TCRbeta CDR3 rearrangement, sequence reads were collapsed and filtered. For each sample, productive Simpson clonality was calculated as the square root of Simpson's diversity index across productive rearrangements. In its TCRdb copy, this immuneACCESS table keeps in-frame sequences only and misses some clones. Where compared with another copy, unresolved V genes explain less than half of these, and the others have no known cause. That table is the source of V, J and clone size, and D and trimming were worked out from the DNA. The sample has approximately 170,000 clones on record, roughly 83% of them singletons. Nearly 4.5% of the sample comes from the top ten.

Results the study describes overall, beyond this receptor: How much clinical and demographic metadata was included differed by source and by participant, and the metadata was provided uncurated.

Participants in the prospective study were enrolled through a virtual design, were aged about 18 to 100 years, and lived in about 25 United States geographic areas. In the prospective study, cohorts were assigned on the basis of participant-reported clinical history obtained from a screening survey and a study questionnaire. For ImmuneRACE Cohort 3, a participant was defined as recovered based on two consecutive negative NP/OP PCR tests, clearance by a healthcare professional, or resolution of symptoms. In the prospective study, mobile phlebotomists collected whole blood, serum and a nasopharyngeal or oropharyngeal swab from each participant. Over a roughly 2-month period, participants in the prospective study had the option of providing additional blood draws and questionnaires. Before DNA extraction, blood samples from the prospective study were shipped at room temperature or frozen.

Sequencing was performed on PBMCs or T cells enriched from blood (not recorded which). The sequence was collected from a woman aged 45-65 years who had recovered from COVID-19. The chain was built from TRBV7-9 and TRBJ1-5, with no D gene named confidently. The CDR3 protein is CASSHPGSNQPQHF. The bases read TGTGCCAGCAGCCACCCTGGGAGTAATCAGCCCCAGCATTTT.